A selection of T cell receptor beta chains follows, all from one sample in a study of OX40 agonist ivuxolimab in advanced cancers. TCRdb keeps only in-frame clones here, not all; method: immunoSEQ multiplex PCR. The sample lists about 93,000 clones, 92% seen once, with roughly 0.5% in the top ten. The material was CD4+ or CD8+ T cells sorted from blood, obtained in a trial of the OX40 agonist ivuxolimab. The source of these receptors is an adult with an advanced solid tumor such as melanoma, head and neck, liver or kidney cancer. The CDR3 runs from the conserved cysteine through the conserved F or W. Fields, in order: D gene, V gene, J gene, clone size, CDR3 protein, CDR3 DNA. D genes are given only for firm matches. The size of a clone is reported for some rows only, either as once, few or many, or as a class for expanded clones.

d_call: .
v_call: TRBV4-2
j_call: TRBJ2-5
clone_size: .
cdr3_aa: CASSQDRLGGTQYF
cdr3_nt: TGTGCCAGCAGCCAAGATCGGCTGGGCGGGACCCAGTACTTC

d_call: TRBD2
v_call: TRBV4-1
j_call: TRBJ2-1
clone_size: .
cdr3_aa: CASSQDWGGAGFSSYNEQFF
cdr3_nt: TGCGCCAGCAGCCAAGATTGGGGAGGAGCGGGGTTCAGCTCCTACAATGAGCAGTTCTTC

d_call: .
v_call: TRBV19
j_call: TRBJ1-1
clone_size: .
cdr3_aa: CASSISVNTEAFF
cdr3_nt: TGTGCCAGTAGTATCTCTGTGAACACTGAAGCTTTCTTT

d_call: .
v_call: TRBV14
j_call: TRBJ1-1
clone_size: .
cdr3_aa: CASSQVRGFTEAFF
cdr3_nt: TGTGCCAGCAGCCAAGTAAGAGGGTTCACTGAAGCTTTCTTT

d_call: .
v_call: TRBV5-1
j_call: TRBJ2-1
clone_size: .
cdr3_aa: CASSRGQGGEQFF
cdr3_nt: TGCGCCAGCAGCCGGGGGCAGGGGGGTGAGCAGTTCTTC

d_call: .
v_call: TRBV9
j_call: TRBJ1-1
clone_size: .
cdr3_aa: CASSQARTNTEAFF
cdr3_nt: TGTGCCAGCAGCCAAGCCAGAACGAACACTGAAGCTTTCTTT

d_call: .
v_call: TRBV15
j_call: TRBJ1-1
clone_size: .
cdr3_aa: CATSRDLRGWGTEAFF
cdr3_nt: TGTGCCACCAGCAGAGATCTCAGGGGCTGGGGCACTGAAGCTTTCTTT

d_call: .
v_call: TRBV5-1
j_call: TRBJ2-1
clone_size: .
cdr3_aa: CASRPGTQSNEQFF
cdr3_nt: TGCGCCAGCAGACCCGGGACCCAGTCTAATGAGCAGTTCTTC

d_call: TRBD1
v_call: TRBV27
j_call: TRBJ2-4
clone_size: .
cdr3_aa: CASRPMGTGENIQYF
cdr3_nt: TGTGCCAGCAGACCCATGGGCACAGGGGAAAACATTCAGTACTTC

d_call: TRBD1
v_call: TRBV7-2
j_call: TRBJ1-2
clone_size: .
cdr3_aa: CASSLDRGYGYTF
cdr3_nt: TGTGCCAGCAGCTTGGACAGGGGATATGGCTACACCTTC

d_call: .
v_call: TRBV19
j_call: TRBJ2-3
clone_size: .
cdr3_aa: CASTAGGTDTQYF
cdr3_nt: TGTGCCAGTACAGCAGGGGGCACAGATACGCAGTATTTT

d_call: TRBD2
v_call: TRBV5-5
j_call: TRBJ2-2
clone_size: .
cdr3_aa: CASSLGQRGTGELFF
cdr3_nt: TGTGCCAGCAGCTTGGGCCAGCGGGGCACCGGGGAGCTGTTTTTT

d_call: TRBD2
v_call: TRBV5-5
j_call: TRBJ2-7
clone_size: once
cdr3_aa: CASTATSGGVNEQYF
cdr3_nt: TGTGCCAGCACGGCGACTAGCGGGGGGGTAAACGAGCAGTACTTC

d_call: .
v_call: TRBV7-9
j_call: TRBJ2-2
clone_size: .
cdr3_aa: CASSLAAGLGTGELFF
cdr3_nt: TGTGCCAGCAGCCTCGCAGCAGGCCTCGGGACCGGGGAGCTGTTTTTT

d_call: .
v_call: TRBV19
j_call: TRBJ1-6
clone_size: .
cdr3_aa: CASSSRGGVPSPLHF
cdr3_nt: TGTGCCAGTAGTTCCCGTGGGGGGGTCCCCTCACCCCTCCACTTT

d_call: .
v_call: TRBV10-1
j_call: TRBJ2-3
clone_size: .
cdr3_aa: CASSGDSTDTQYF
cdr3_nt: TGCGCCAGCAGTGGGGACAGCACAGATACGCAGTATTTT

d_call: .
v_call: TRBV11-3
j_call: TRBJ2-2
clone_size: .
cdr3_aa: CASSLLSNTGELFF
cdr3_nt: TGTGCCAGCAGCTTGCTCTCTAACACCGGGGAGCTGTTTTTT

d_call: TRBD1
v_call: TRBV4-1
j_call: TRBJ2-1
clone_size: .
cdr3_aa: CASSRQGQGGYNEQFF
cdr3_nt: TGCGCCAGCAGCCGACAGGGACAGGGGGGGTACAATGAGCAGTTCTTC

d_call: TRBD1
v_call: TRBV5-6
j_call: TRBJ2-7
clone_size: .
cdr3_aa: CASSLVGTDSYEQYF
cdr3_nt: TGTGCCAGCAGCTTGGTAGGGACAGATTCCTACGAGCAGTACTTC

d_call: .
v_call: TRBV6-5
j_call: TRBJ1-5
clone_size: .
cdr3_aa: CASSIHSNQPQHF
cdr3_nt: TGTGCCAGCAGTATACATAGCAATCAGCCCCAGCATTTT

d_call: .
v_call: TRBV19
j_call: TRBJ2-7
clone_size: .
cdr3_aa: CASSTAGTSLYEQYF
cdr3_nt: TGTGCCAGTAGTACGGCAGGGACAAGCCTCTACGAGCAGTACTTC

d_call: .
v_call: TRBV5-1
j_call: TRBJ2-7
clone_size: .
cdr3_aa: CASSLDPGRDEQYF
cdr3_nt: TGCGCCAGCAGCTTGGATCCAGGTCGCGACGAGCAGTACTTC

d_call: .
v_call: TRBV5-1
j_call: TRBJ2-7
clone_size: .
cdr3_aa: CASSLWQDLYEQYF
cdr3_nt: TGCGCCAGCAGCTTGTGGCAGGATCTCTACGAGCAGTACTTC

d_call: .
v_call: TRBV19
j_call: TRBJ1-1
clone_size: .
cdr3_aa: CASSRQLTEAFF
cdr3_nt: TGTGCCAGTAGTAGGCAGCTCACTGAAGCTTTCTTT

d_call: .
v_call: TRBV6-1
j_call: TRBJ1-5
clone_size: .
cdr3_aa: CASSEGQNSNQPQHF
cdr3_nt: TGTGCCAGCAGTGAAGGACAGAATAGCAATCAGCCCCAGCATTTT

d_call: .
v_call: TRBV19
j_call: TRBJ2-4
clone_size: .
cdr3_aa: CASSLELAKNIQYF
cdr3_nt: TGTGCCAGTAGTTTGGAGTTAGCCAAAAACATTCAGTACTTC

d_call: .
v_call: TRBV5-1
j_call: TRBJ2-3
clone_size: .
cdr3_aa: CASSISGDPVTDTQYF
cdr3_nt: TGCGCCAGCTCCATCTCGGGGGATCCGGTTACAGATACGCAGTATTTT

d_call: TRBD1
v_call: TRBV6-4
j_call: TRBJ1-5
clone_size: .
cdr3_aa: CASSDRGDQPQHF
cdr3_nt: TGTGCCAGCTCGGACAGGGGGGATCAGCCCCAGCATTTT

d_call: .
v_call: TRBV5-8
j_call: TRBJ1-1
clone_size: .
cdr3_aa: CASSQEGDTEAFF
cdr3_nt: TGTGCCAGCAGCCAGGAGGGTGACACTGAAGCTTTCTTT

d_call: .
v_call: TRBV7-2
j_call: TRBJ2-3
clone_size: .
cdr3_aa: CASSLERRAPLGDTQYF
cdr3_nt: TGTGCCAGCAGCTTAGAACGCAGGGCCCCCCTTGGTGATACGCAGTATTTT

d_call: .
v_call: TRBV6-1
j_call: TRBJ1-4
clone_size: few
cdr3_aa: CASSEWELPNEKLFF
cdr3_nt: TGTGCCAGCAGTGAATGGGAGTTACCGAATGAAAAACTGTTTTTT

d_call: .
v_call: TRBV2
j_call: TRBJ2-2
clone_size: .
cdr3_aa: CASSETNTGELFF
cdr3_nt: TGTGCCAGCAGTGAAACTAACACCGGGGAGCTGTTTTTT

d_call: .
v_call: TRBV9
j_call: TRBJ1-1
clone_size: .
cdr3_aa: CASSVERESRAFF
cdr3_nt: TGTGCCAGCAGCGTAGAACGGGAATCTAGAGCTTTCTTT

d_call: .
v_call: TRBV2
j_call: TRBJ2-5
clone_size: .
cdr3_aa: CASSVMAGARLQETQYF
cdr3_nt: TGTGCCAGCAGTGTGATGGCAGGGGCAAGATTACAAGAGACCCAGTACTTC

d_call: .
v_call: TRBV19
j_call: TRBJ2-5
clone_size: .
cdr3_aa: CASSIDPGAETQYF
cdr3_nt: TGTGCCAGTAGTATAGATCCAGGGGCTGAGACCCAGTACTTC

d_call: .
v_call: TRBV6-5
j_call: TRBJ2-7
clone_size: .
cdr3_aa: CASSSSGSYEQYF
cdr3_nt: TGTGCCAGCAGCTCATCAGGGTCCTACGAGCAGTACTTC

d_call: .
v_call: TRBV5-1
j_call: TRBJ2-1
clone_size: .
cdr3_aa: CASSLGDNEQFF
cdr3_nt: TGCGCCAGCAGCTTAGGAGACAATGAGCAGTTCTTC

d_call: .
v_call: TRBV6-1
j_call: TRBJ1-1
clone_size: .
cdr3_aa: CASRVQPNTEAFF
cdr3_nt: TGTGCCAGCAGAGTACAACCGAACACTGAAGCTTTCTTT

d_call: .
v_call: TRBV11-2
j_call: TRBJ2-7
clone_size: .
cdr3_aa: CASSPEGVTHEQYF
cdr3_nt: TGTGCCAGCAGTCCCGAGGGAGTCACGCACGAGCAGTACTTC

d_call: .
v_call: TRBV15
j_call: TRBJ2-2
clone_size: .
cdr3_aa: CATSRGAGPPNTGELFF
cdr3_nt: TGTGCCACCAGCAGAGGGGCAGGACCTCCGAACACCGGGGAGCTGTTTTTT

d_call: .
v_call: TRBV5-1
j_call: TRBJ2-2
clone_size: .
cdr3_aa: CASSLDWVAGELFF
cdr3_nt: TGCGCCAGCAGCTTGGATTGGGTAGCCGGGGAGCTGTTTTTT

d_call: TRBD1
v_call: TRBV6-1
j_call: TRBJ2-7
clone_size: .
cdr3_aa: CASTHRDRDYEQYF
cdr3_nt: TGTGCCAGCACGCACAGAGACAGGGACTACGAGCAGTACTTC

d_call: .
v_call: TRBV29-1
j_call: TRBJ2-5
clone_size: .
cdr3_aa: CSVGTSLTQYF
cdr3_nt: TGCAGCGTAGGGACGTCCTTGACCCAGTACTTC

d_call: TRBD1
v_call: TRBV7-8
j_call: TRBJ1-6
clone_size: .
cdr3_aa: CASSWDRNNSPLHF
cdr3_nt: TGTGCCAGCAGCTGGGACAGGAATAATTCACCCCTCCACTTT

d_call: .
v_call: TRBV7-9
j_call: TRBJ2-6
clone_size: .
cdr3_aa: CASSLAAEDSGANVLTF
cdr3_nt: TGTGCCAGCAGCTTAGCGGCAGAAGACTCTGGGGCCAACGTCCTGACTTTC

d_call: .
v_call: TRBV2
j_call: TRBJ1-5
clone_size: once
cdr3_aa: CASSTRRGGGNQPQHF
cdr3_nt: TGTGCCAGCAGTACCCGTCGGGGAGGTGGCAATCAGCCCCAGCATTTT

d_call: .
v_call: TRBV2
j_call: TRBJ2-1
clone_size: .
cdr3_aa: CASRDRGSSYNEQFF
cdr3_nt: TGTGCCAGCAGAGACCGGGGGAGCTCCTACAATGAGCAGTTCTTC

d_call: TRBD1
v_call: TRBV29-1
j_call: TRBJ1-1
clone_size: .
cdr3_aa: CSGRQGTTEAFF
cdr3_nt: TGCAGCGGCAGACAGGGAACAACTGAAGCTTTCTTT

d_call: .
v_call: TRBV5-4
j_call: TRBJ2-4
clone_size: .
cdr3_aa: CASSLQGTSKNIQYF
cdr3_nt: TGTGCCAGCAGCTTGCAGGGGACATCCAAAAACATTCAGTACTTC

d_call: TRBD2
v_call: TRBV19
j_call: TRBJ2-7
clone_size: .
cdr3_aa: CASRLSGGPHYEQYF
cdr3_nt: TGTGCCAGTAGACTCAGCGGGGGGCCCCACTACGAGCAGTACTTC

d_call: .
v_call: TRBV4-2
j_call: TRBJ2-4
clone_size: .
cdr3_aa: CASSLMTETTTKNIQYF
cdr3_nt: TGTGCCAGCAGCTTGATGACGGAGACTACAACCAAAAACATTCAGTACTTC